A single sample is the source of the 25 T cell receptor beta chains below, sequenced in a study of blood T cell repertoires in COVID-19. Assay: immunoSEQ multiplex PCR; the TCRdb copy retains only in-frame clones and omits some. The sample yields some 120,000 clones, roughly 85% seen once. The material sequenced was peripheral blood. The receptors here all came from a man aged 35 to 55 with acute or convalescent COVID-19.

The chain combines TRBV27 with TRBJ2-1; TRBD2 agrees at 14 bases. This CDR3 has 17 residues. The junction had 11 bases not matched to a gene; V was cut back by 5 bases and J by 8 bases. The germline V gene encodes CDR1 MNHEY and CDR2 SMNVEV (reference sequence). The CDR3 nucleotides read TGTGCCAGCAGTCCCGGGACTAGCGGGGGCCTTAGGGATGAGCAGTTCTTC. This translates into CASSPGTSGGLRDEQFF.

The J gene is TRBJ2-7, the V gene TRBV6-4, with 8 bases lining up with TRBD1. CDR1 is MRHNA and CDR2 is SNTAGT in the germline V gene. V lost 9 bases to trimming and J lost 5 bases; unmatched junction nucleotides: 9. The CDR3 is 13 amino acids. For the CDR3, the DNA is TGTGCCAGAACCCCGACAGGGGTGGACGAGCAGTACTTC. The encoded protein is CARTPTGVDEQYF.

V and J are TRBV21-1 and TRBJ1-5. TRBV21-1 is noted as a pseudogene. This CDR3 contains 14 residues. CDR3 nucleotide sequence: TGTGCCAGTACCGACGGGAACTCAGAACAAGCCCAGCATTTT. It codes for CASTDGNSEQAQHF.

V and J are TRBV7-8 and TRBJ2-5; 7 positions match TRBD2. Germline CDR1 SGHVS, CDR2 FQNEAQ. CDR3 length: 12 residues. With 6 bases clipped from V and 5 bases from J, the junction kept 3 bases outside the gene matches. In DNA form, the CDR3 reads TGTGCCAGCAGACTAGCGCAGGAGACCCAGTACTTC. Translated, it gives CASRLAQETQYF.

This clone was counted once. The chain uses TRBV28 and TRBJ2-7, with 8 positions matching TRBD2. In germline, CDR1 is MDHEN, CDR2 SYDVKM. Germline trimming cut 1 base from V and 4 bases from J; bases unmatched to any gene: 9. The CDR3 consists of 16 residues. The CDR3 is CASSLYFGSGTYEQYF. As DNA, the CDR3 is TGTGCCAGCAGTTTATATTTTGGTAGCGGGACTTACGAGCAGTACTTC.

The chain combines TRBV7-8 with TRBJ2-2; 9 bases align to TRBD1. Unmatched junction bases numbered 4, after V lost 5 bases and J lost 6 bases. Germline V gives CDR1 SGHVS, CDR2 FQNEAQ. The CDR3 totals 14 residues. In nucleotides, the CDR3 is TGTGCCAGCAGCGGACACAGGGGGCCCGGGGAGCTGTTTTTT. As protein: CASSGHRGPGELFF.

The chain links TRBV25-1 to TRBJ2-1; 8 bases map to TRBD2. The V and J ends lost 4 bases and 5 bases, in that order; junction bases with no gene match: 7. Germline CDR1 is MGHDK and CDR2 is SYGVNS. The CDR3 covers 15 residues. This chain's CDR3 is CASSALAGGDNEQFF. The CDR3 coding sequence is TGTGCCAGCAGTGCCTTGGCGGGAGGAGACAATGAGCAGTTCTTC.

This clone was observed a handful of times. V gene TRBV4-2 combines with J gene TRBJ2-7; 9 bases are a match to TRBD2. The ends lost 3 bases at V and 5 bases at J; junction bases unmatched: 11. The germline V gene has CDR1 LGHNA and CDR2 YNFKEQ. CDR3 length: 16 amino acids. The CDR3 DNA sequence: TGTGCCAGCAGCCAGTCAATGGCGGGAGGGCCGGACGAGCAGTACTTC. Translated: CASSQSMAGGPDEQYF.

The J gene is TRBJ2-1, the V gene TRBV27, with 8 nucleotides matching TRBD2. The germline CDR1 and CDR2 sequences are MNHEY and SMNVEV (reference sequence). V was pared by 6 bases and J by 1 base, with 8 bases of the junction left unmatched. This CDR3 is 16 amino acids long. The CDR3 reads CASRLAGLRSYNEQFF. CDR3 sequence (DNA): TGTGCCAGCAGATTAGCGGGACTAAGGTCCTACAATGAGCAGTTCTTC.

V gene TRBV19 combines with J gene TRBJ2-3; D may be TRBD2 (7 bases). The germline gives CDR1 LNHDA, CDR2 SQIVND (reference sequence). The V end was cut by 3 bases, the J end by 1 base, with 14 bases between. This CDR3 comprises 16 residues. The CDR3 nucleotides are TGTGCCAGTAGTATTTTGGCGGGGGCCCGCACAGATACGCAGTATTTT. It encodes CASSILAGARTDTQYF.

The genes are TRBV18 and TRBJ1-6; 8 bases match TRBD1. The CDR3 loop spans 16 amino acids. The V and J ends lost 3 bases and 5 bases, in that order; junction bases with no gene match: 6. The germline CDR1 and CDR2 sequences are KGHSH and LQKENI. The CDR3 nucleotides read TGTGCCAGCTCACCTGACAGGGGCTATCATAATTCACCCCTCCACTTT. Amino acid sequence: CASSPDRGYHNSPLHF. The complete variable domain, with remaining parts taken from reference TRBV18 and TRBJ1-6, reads NAGVMQNPRHLVRRRGQEARLRCSPMKGHSHVYWYRQLPEEGLKFMVYLQKENIIDESGMPKERFSAEFPKEGPSILRIQQVVRGDSAAYFCASSPDRGYHNSPLHFGNGTRLTVT.

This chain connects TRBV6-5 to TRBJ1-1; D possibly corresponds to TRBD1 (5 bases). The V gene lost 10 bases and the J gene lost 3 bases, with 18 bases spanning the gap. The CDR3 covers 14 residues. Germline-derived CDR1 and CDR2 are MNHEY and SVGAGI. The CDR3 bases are TGTGCCACCTATTACGGGGGAGAGGACACTGAAGCTTTCTTT. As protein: CATYYGGEDTEAFF.

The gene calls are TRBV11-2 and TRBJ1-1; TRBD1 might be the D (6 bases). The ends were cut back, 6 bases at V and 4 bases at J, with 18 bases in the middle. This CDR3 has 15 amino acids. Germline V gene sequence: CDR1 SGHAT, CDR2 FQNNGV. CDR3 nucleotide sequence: TGTGCCAGCAGGTTAACCGCAGGGGCGGCCACTGAAGCTTTCTTT. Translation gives CASRLTAGAATEAFF.

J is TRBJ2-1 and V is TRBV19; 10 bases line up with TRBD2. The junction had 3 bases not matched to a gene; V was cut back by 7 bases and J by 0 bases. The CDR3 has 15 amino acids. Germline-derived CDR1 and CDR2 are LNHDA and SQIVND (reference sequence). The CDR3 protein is CASNPSGSSYNEQFF. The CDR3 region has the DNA TGTGCCAGTAACCCTAGCGGGAGCTCCTACAATGAGCAGTTCTTC. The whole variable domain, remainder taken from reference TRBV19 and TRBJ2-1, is DGGITQSPKYLFRKEGQNVTLSCEQNLNHDAMYWYRQDPGQGLRLIYYSQIVNDFQKGDIAEGYSVSREKKESFPLTVTSAQKNPTAFYLCASNPSGSSYNEQFFGPGTRLTVL.

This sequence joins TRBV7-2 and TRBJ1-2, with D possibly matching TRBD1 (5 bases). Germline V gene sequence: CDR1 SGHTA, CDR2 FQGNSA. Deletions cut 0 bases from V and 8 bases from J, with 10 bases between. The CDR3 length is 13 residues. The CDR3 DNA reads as TGTGCCAGCAGCTTAGCGCTGCAGGGCGGCTACACCTTC. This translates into CASSLALQGGYTF.

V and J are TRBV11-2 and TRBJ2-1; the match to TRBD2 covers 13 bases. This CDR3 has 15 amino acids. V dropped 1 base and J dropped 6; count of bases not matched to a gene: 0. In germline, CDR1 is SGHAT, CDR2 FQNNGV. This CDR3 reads CASSLGTSGSNEQFF. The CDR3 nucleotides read TGTGCCAGCAGCTTAGGGACTAGCGGGAGCAATGAGCAGTTCTTC. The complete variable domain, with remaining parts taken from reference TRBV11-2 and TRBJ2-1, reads EAGVAQSPRYKIIEKRQSVAFWCNPISGHATLYWYQQILGQGPKLLIQFQNNGVVDDSQLPKDRFSAERLKGVDSTLKIQPAKLEDSAVYLCASSLGTSGSNEQFFGPGTRLTVL.

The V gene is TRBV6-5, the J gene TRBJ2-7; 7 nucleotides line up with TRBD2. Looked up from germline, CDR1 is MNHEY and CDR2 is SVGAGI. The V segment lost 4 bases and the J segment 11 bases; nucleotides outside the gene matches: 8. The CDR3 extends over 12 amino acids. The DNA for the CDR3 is TGTGCCAGCAGTTCGGGACTACCTCGGGAGTACTTC. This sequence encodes CASSSGLPREYF.

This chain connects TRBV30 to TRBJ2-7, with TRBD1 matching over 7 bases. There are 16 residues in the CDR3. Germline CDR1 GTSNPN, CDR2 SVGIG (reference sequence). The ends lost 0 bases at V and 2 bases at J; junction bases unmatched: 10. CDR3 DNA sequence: TGTGCCTGGAGTGTCCTCAGGGGGAACCGGGCCTACGAGCAGTACTTC. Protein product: CAWSVLRGNRAYEQYF.

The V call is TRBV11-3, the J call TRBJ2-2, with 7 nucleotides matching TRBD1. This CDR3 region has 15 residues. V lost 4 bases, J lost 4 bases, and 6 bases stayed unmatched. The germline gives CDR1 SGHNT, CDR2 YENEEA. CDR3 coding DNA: TGTGCCAGCAGCTCTAGGGGGCTCCTCACCGGGGAGCTGTTTTTT. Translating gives CASSSRGLLTGELFF. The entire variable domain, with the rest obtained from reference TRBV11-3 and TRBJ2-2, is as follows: EAGVVQSPRYKIIEKKQPVAFWCNPISGHNTLYWYLQNLGQGPELLIRYENEEAVDDSQLPKDRFSAERLKGVDSTLKIQPAELGDSAVYLCASSSRGLLTGELFFGEGSRLTVL.

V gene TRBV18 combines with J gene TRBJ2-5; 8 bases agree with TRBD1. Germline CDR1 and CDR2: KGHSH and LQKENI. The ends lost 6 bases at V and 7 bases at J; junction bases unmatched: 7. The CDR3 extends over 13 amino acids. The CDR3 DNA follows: TGTGCCAGCTCGCAGGGGGCGCAGATGACCCAGTACTTC. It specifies CASSQGAQMTQYF.

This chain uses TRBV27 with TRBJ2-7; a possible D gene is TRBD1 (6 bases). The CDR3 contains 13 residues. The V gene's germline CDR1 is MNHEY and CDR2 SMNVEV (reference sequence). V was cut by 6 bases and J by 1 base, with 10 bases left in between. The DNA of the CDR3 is TGTGCCAGCAGCTCCGGACAGTCCTACGAGCAGTACTTC. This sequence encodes CASSSGQSYEQYF.

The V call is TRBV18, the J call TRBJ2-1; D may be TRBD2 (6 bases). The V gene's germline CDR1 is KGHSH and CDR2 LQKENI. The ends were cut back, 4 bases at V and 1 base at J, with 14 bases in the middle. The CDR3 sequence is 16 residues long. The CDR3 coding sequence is TGTGCCAGCTCACTGCATGAGGAGGGGTCCTACAATGAGCAGTTCTTC. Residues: CASSLHEEGSYNEQFF.

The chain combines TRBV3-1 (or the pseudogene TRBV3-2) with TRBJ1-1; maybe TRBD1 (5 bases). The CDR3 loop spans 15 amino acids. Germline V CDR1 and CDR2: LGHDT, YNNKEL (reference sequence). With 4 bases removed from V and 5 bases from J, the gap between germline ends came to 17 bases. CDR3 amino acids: CASSPTLHGGTEAFF. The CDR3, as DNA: TGTGCCAGCAGCCCCACGCTACACGGGGGGACTGAAGCTTTCTTT.

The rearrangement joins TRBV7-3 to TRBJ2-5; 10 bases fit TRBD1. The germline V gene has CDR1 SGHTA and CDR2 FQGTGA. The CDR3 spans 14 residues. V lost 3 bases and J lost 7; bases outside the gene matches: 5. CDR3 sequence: CASSLRDRGTTQYF. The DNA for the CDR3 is TGTGCCAGCAGCTTGCGGGACAGGGGCACGACCCAGTACTTC. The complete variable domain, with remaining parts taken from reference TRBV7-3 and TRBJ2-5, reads GAGVSQTPSNKVTEKGKYVELRCDPISGHTALYWYRQSLGQGPEFLIYFQGTGAADDSGLPNDRFFAVRPEGSVSTLKIQRTERGDSAVYLCASSLRDRGTTQYFGPGTRLLVL.

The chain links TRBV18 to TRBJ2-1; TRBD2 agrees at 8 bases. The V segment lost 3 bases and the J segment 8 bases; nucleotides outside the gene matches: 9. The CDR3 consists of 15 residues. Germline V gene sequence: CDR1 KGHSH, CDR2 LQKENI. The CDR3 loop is CASSPTSGGPYEQFF. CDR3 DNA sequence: TGTGCCAGCTCACCTACCTCGGGGGGGCCCTATGAGCAGTTCTTC.